This is a list of T cell receptor beta chains from one sample in a study of blood T cell repertoires in COVID-19. Profiled with immunoSEQ multiplex PCR; TCRdb holds only in-frame clones, not every one. The table has roughly 51,000 clones, just over 85% seen once; the top ten hold just under 3%. The specimen sequenced was peripheral blood. Receptors were obtained from a woman older than 75 with acute or convalescent COVID-19. The CDR3 runs from the conserved cysteine through the conserved F or W. Fields, in order: CDR3 protein, V gene, J gene.

cdr3_aa: CAWKGQSNQPQHF
v_call: TRBV30
j_call: TRBJ1-5

cdr3_aa: CASRLEKRVDNYGYTF
v_call: TRBV7-8
j_call: TRBJ1-2

cdr3_aa: CASSITENQPQHF
v_call: TRBV11-2
j_call: TRBJ1-5

cdr3_aa: CASSFQGNQPQHF
v_call: TRBV13
j_call: TRBJ1-5

cdr3_aa: CASRLGAQGLQETQYF
v_call: TRBV7-9
j_call: TRBJ2-5

cdr3_aa: CASGGGFTGELFF
v_call: TRBV4-1
j_call: TRBJ2-2

cdr3_aa: CASSPSRGGKNTEAFF
v_call: TRBV18
j_call: TRBJ1-1

cdr3_aa: CASSTLAGAQDTQYF
v_call: TRBV19
j_call: TRBJ2-3

cdr3_aa: CASSLTDGGGTEAFF
v_call: TRBV4-1
j_call: TRBJ1-1

cdr3_aa: CASSTLAGGTNEQFF
v_call: TRBV4-1
j_call: TRBJ2-1

cdr3_aa: CSVEGLGGTKTQYF
v_call: TRBV29-1
j_call: TRBJ2-5

cdr3_aa: CASSNTDRGPDQPQHF
v_call: TRBV5-6
j_call: TRBJ1-5

cdr3_aa: CASTKDRGTEAFF
v_call: TRBV6-5
j_call: TRBJ1-1

cdr3_aa: CATRTETYEQYF
v_call: TRBV2
j_call: TRBJ2-7

cdr3_aa: CASSFSSPRGAGYGYTF
v_call: TRBV11-2
j_call: TRBJ1-2

cdr3_aa: CASSFQQASSYEQYF
v_call: TRBV27
j_call: TRBJ2-7

cdr3_aa: CSVGQRNTEAFF
v_call: TRBV29-1
j_call: TRBJ1-1

cdr3_aa: CASSLQGPGGYTF
v_call: TRBV12-3/TRBV12-4
j_call: TRBJ1-2

cdr3_aa: CASSLVLAGGENEQFF
v_call: TRBV11-2
j_call: TRBJ2-1

cdr3_aa: CASSLDLRQETQYF
v_call: TRBV6-4
j_call: TRBJ2-5

cdr3_aa: CASSLTPQVTNEKLFF
v_call: TRBV5-5
j_call: TRBJ1-4